This T cell receptor (beta chain) was identified in a study of cytomegalovirus exposure and HLA in healthy donors. Findings of the study overall: Researchers catalogued 150 or so TCR beta chains as cytomegalovirus-associated.

CDR1 is MGHRA and CDR2 is YSYEKL in the germline V gene. V lost 0 bases and J lost 2, with 13 bases in between. The CDR3 has 16 residues. This clone was seen a single time. Its antigen is undetermined. This table comes from immunoSEQ multiplex PCR, and its TCRdb copy is limited to in-frame clones, with some not included. The sample has 100,000 to 150,000 clones, roughly nine tenths seen once. The receptor's source is a young woman in good health and CMV-seronegative. The chain joins TRBV4-1 to TRBJ1-2; D might be TRBD1 (6 bases). The sequencing input was PBMCs. CDR3 sequence (DNA): TGCGCCAGCAGCCAAGATCGGCAGGGGCCGAACTATGGCTACACCTTC. Protein product: CASSQDRQGPNYGYTF.